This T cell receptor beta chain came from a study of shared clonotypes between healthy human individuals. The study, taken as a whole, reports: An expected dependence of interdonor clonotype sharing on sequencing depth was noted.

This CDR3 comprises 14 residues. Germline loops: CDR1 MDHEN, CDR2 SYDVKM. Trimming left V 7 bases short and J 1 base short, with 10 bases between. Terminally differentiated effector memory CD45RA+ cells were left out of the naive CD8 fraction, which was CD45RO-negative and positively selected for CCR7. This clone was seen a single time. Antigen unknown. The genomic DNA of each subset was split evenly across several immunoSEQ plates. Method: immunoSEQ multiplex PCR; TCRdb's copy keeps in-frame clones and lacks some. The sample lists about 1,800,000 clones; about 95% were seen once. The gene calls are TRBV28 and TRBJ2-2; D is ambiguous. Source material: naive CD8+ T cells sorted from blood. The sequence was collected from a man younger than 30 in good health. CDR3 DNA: TGTGCCAGCATGATTTCGGGGAACACCGGGGAGCTGTTTTTT. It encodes CASMISGNTGELFF.